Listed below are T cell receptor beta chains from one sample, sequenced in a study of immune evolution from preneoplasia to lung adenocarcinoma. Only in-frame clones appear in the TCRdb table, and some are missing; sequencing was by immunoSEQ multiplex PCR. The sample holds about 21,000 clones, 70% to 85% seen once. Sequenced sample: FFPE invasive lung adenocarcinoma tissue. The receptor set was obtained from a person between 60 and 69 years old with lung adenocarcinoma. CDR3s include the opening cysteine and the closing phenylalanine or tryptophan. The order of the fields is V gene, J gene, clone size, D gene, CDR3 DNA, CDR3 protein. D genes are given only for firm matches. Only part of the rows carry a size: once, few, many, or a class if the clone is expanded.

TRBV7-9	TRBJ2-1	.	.	TGTGCCAGCACTCCTCCCGGGGTCCGGGGGAATGAGCAGTTCTTC	CASTPPGVRGNEQFF
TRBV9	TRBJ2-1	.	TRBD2	TGTGCCAGCAGTGGGGAAAGGTGGACTAGCGGATTCAATGAGCAGTTCTTC	CASSGERWTSGFNEQFF
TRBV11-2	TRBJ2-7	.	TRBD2	TGTGCCAGCAGCTTACACATTCCGGGACTAGCGGGAGGGGACGAGCAGTACTTC	CASSLHIPGLAGGDEQYF
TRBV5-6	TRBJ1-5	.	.	TGTGCCAGCAGCCGACTCGACCTGTACAATCAGCCCCAGCATTTT	CASSRLDLYNQPQHF
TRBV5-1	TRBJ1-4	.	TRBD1	TGCGCCAGCAGCTTGGGCAGGGGGACTAATGAAAAACTGTTTTTT	CASSLGRGTNEKLFF
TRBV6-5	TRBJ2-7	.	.	TGTGCCAGCAGTTACAGTCAACAGGGAGCCTACGAGCAGTACTTC	CASSYSQQGAYEQYF
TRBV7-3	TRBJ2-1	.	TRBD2	TGTGCCAGCAGCGTAGGGACTAGAAGCAATGAGCAGTTCTTC	CASSVGTRSNEQFF
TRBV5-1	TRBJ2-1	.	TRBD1	TGCGCCAGCAGCTTGGTTTTGGGACAGGGTTACAATGAGCAGTTCTTC	CASSLVLGQGYNEQFF
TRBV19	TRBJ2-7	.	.	TGTGCCAGTAGTATTGGGGCGGCCGGGGCACAGGAGCAGTACTTC	CASSIGAAGAQEQYF
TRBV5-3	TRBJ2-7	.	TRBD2	TGTGCCAGAAGCTTGTACATCTCCCCATATCGACTAGCGGGAGGGTTGATGACGGGCCACGAGCAGTACTTC	CARSLYISPYRLAGGLMTGHEQYF
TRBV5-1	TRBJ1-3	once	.	TGCGCCAGCAGCCGCGACGGAAGCTCTGGAAACACCATATATTTT	CASSRDGSSGNTIYF
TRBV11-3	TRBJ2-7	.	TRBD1	TGTGCCAGCAGCGGGACAGGGGGGTACGAGCAGTACTTC	CASSGTGGYEQYF